This passage covers 12 T cell receptor beta chains from one sample sequenced in a study of monozygotic twins with inflammatory bowel disease. TCRdb re-called the 5' RACE reads and catalogs CDR3 proteins one per entry, DNA excluded. This sample contains a few hundred thousand distinct CDR3 sequences. The sequencing sample was made of blood. These receptors all stem from a human donor with ulcerative colitis or Crohn's disease, or a healthy co-twin of an affected twin (not recorded which).

V gene TRBV15 combines with J gene TRBJ2-5; as DNA is missing, the TRBD1 call by TCRdb cannot be tested. CDR1 LNHNV and CDR2 YYDKDF come from the germline V gene (reference sequence). The CDR3 spans 16 residues. The CDR3 loop is CATSRGLTGEVETQYF.

The chain combines TRBV12-3 or TRBV12-4 with TRBJ1-1. The CDR3 sequence is 12 residues long. CDR3 protein: CASSRLLTEAFF.

V usage is TRBV12-3 or TRBV12-4 and J usage is TRBJ2-1; without DNA, the TCRdb call of TRBD2 cannot be checked. The CDR3 length is 15 residues. This chain's CDR3 is CASSFPAGGHNEQFF.

The gene calls are TRBV7-2 and TRBJ2-3; the D gene TCRdb calls, TRBD2, cannot be checked with no DNA. Per germline, CDR1 SGHTA and CDR2 FQGNSA. This CDR3 is 14 amino acids long. The CDR3 sequence: CASSSGLITDTQYF. The complete variable domain, with remaining parts taken from reference TRBV7-2 and TRBJ2-3, reads GAGVSQSPSNKVTEKGKDVELRCDPISGHTALYWYRQSLGQGLEFLIYFQGNSAPDKSGLPSDRFSAERTGGSVSTLTIQRTQQEDSAVYLCASSSGLITDTQYFGPGTRLTVL.

The V call is TRBV7-9, the J call TRBJ1-2; TCRdb proposes TRBD1, but this gene call is untestable without DNA. Germline CDR1 reads SEHNR; CDR2 reads FQNEAQ (reference sequence). The CDR3 has 14 residues. The CDR3: CASSLDRGSYGYTF.

The chain uses TRBV4-3 and TRBJ2-2; TCRdb picks TRBD1, but there is no DNA to check that call. The CDR3 spans 20 residues. Germline V lookup: CDR1 LGHNA, CDR2 YSLEER. CDR3 residues: CASSQAFQRGPESNTGELFF.

The chain joins TRBV12-3 or TRBV12-4 to TRBJ1-2; the D call of TRBD1 rests on TCRdb alone, since no DNA is present to check it. The length of the CDR3 is 14 residues. The CDR3 reads CASRSAGGGYGYTF.

The chain joins TRBV9 to TRBJ2-5; TCRdb calls TRBD2, which cannot be checked without DNA. There are 16 residues in the CDR3. Germline V gene data show CDR1 as SGDLS and CDR2 as YYNGEE. CDR3 protein: CASSVGTSGLQETQYF. The full variable domain, completed using reference TRBV9 and TRBJ2-5, is DSGVTQTPKHLITATGQRVTLRCSPRSGDLSVYWYQQSLDQGLQFLIQYYNGEERAKGNILERFSAQQFPDLHSELNLSSLELGDSALYFCASSVGTSGLQETQYFGPGTRLLVL.

V gene TRBV5-1 combines with J gene TRBJ1-1. The CDR3 has 12 residues. CDR1 and CDR2 (germline): SGHRS, YFSETQ. Here the CDR3 reads CASTGVNTEAFF.

The CDR3 protein is CASSLARAPRFGQPQHF. The chain carries TRBV5-1 and TRBJ1-5. This CDR3 is 17 amino acids long. The germline CDR1 and CDR2 sequences are SGHRS and YFSETQ.

The CDR3 region is CSAAGGANVLTF. The chain carries TRBV20-1 and TRBJ2-6. From germline, CDR1 is DFQATT and CDR2 SNEGSKA (reference sequence). This CDR3 is 12 amino acids long.

CDR3 loop: CASSLVPAGGPQETQYF. The V and J genes are TRBV7-2 and TRBJ2-5; TCRdb lists TRBD2, though no DNA is available to test this call. CDR3 length: 17 residues. Germline-derived CDR1 and CDR2 are SGHTA and FQGNSA.